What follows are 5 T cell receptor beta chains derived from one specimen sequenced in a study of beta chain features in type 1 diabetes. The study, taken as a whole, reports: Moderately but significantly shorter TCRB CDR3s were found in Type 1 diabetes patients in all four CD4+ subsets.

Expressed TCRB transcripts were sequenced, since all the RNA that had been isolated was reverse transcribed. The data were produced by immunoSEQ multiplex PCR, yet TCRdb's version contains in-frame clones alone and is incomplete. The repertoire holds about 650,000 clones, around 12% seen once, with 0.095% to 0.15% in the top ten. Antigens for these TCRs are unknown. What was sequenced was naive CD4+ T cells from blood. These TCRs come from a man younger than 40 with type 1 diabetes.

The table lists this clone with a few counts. The CDR3 DNA reads TGTGCCAGCAGCCCGTACGGGGGCCGGGGGCGCAATCAGCCCCAGCATTTT. It specifies CASSPYGGRGRNQPQHF. The J gene is TRBJ1-5, the V gene TRBV4-2, with D perhaps TRBD1 (6 bases). From germline, CDR1 is LGHNA and CDR2 YNFKEQ. This CDR3 is built from 17 residues. V lost 4 bases, J lost 2 bases, and 18 bases lay in between.

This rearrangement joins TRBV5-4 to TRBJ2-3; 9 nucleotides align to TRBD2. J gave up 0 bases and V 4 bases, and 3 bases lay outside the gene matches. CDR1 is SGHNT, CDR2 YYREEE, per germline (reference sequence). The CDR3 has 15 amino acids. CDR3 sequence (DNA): TGTGCCAGCAGCGGGCGGGGGGGAAGCACAGATACGCAGTATTTT. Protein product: CASSGRGGSTDTQYF.

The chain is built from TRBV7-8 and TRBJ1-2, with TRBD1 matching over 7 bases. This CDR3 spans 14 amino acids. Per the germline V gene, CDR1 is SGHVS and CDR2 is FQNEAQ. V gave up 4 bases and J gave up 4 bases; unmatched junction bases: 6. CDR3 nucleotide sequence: TGTGCCAGCAGCTCGGGACAGAGACCCTATGGCTACACCTTC. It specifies CASSSGQRPYGYTF.

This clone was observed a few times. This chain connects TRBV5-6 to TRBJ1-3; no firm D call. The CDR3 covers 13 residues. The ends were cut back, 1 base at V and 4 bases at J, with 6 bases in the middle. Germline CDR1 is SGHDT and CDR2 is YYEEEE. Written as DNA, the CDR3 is TGTGCCAGCAGCTTGACCTCAGGAAACACCATATATTTT. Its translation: CASSLTSGNTIYF.

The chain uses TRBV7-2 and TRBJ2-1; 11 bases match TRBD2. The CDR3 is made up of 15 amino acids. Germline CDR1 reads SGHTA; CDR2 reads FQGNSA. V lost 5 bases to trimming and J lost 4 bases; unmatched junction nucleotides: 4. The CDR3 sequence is CASSTRTSGYNEQFF. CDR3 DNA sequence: TGTGCCAGCAGCACCCGGACTAGCGGGTACAATGAGCAGTTCTTC.